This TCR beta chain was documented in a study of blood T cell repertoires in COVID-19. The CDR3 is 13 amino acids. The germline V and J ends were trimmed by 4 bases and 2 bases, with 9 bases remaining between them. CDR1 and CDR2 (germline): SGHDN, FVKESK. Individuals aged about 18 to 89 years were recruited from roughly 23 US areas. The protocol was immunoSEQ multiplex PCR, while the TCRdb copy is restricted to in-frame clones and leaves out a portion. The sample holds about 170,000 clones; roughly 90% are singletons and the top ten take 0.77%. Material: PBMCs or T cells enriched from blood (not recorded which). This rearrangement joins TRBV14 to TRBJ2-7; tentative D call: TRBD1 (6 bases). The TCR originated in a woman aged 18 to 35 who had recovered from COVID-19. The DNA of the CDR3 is TGTGCCAGCAGCCCGTACAGGGCCTACGAGCAGTACTTC. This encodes CASSPYRAYEQYF.